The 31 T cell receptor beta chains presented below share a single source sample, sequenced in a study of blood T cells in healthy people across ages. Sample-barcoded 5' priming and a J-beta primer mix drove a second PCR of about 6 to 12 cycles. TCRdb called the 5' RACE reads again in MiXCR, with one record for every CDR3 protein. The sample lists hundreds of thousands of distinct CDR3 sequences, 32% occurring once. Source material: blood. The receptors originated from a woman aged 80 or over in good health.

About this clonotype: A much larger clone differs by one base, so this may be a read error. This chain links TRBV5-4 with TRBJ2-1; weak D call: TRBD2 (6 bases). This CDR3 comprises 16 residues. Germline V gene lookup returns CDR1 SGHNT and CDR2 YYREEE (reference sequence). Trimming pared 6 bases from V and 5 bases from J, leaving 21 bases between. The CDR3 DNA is TGTGCCAGCAACCCAAGGGTGCGGGGTACTGACAATGAGCAGTTCTTC. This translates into CASNPRVRGTDNEQFF. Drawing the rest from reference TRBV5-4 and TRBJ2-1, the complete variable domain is ETGVTQSPTHLIKTRGQQVTLRCSSQSGHNTVSWYQQALGQGPQFIFQYYREEENGRGNFPPRFSGLQFPNYSSELNVNALELDDSALYLCASNPRVRGTDNEQFFGPGTRLTVL.

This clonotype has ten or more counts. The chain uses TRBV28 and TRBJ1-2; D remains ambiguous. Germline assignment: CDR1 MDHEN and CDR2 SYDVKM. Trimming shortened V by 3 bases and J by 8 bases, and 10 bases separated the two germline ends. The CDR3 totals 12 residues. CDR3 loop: CASSLGPRGYTF. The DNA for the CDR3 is TGTGCCAGCAGTTTGGGCCCCCGGGGCTACACCTTC.

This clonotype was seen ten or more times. The CDR3 protein is CASSEALNTEAFF. CDR3 sequence (DNA): TGTGCCAGCTCCGAAGCTCTCAACACTGAAGCTTTCTTT. The rearrangement links TRBV6-1 to TRBJ1-1; no definite D call. V was pared by 8 bases and J by 2 bases, with 12 bases between. This CDR3 comprises 13 residues. Per the germline V gene, CDR1 is MNHNS and CDR2 is SASEGT.

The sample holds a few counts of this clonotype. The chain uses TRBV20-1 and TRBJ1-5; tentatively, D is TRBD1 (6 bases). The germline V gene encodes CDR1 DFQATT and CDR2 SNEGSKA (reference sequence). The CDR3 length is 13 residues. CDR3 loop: CSATGLPNQPQHF. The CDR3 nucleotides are TGCAGCGCGACAGGACTACCTAATCAGCCCCAGCATTTT.

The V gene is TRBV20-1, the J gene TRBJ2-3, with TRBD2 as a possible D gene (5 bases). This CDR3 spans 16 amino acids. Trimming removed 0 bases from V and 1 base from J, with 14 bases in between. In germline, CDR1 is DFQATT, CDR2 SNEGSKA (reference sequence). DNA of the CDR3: TGCAGTGCTAGAGATCGCCCGACGCGGGGCACAGATACGCAGTATTTT. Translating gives CSARDRPTRGTDTQYF.

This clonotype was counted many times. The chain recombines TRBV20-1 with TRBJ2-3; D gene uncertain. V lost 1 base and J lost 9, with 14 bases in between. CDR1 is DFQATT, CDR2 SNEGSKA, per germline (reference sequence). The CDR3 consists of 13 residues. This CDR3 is CSARGPNRVTQYF. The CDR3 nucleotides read TGCAGTGCTAGAGGACCGAACCGGGTAACGCAGTATTTT.

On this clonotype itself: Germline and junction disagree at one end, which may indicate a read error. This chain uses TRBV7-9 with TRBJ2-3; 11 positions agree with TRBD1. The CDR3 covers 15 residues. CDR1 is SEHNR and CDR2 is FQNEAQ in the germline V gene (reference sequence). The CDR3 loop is CANSLGTGGSDTQYF. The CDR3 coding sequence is TGTGCCAACAGCTTGGGGACAGGGGGGTCAGATACGCAGTATTTT.

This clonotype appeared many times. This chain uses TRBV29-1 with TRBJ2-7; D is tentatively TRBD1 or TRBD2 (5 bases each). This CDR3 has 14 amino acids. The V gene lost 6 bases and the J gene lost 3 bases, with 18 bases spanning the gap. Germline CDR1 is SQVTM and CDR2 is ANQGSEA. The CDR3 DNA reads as TGCAGCGTGGCCGCAGGGACCCCCGACTACGAGCAGTACTTC. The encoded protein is CSVAAGTPDYEQYF.

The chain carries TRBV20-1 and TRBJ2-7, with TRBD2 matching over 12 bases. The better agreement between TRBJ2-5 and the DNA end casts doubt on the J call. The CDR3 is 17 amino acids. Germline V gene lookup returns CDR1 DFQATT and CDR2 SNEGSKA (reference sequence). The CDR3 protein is CSARDLPSGGAPETQYF. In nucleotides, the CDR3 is TGCAGTGCTAGAGATCTCCCTAGCGGGGGGGCCCCGGAGACCCAGTACTTC.

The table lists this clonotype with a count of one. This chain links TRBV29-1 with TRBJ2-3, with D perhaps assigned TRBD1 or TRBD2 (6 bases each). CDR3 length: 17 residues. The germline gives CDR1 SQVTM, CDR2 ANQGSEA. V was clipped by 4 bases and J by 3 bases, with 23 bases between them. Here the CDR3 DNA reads TGCAGCGTTGCCAGGGGCGGGATAGCCATTAGAACAGATACGCAGTATTTT. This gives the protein CSVARGGIAIRTDTQYF.

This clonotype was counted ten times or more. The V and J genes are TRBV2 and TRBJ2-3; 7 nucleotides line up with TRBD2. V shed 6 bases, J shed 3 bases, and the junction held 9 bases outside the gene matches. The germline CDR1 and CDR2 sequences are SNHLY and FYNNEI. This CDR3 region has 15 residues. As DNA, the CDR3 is TGTGCCAGCAGCTCAGCTAGCGGAGAAACAGATACGCAGTATTTT. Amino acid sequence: CASSSASGETDTQYF.

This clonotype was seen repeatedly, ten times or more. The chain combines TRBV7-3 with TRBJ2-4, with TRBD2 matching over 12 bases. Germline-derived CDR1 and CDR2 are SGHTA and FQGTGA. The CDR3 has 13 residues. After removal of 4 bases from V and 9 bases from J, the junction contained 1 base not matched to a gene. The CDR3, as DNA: TGTGCCAGCAGCTCTAGCGGGGGGGGCATTCAGTACTTC. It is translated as CASSSSGGGIQYF.

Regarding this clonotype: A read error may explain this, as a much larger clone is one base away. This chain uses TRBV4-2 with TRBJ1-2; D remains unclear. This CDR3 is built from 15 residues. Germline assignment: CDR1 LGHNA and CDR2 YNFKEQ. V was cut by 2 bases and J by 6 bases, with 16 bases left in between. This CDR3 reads CASSQISDGAHGYTF. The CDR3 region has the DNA TGTGCCAGCAGCCAAATATCGGACGGTGCCCATGGCTACACCTTC.

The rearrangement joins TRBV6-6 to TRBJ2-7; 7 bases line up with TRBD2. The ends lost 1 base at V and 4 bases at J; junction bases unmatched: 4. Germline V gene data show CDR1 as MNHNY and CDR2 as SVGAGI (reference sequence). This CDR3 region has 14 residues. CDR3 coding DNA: TGTGCCAGCAGTTACTATGCGGGGGATTACGAGCAGTACTTC. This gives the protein CASSYYAGDYEQYF.

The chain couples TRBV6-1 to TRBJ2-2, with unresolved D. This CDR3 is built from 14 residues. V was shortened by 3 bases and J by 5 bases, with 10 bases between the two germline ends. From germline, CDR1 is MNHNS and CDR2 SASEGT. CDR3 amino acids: CASSDQAFTGELFF. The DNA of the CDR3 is TGTGCCAGCAGTGATCAGGCGTTTACCGGGGAGCTGTTTTTT.

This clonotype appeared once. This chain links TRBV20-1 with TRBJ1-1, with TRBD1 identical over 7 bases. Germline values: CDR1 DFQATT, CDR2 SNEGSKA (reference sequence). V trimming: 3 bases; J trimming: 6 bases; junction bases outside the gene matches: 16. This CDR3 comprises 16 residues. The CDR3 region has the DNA TGCAGTGCTAGCGCCCGGGACAGCCATCTAAGGGCTGAAGCTTTCTTT. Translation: CSASARDSHLRAEAFF.

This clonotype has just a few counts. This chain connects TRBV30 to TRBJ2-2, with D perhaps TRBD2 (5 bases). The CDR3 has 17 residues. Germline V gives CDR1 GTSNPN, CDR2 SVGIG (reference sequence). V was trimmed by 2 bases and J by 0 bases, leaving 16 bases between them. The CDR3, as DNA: TGTGCCTGGAGTCGACGTTTGTGGGAGACGAACACCGGGGAGCTGTTTTTT. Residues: CAWSRRLWETNTGELFF.

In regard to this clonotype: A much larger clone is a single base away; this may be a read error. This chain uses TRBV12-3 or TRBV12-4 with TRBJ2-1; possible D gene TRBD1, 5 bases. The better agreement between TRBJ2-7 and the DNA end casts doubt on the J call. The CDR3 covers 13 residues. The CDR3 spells CATRQRLYNEQYF. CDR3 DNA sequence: TGTGCCACCAGACAGCGTCTCTACAATGAGCAGTACTTC.

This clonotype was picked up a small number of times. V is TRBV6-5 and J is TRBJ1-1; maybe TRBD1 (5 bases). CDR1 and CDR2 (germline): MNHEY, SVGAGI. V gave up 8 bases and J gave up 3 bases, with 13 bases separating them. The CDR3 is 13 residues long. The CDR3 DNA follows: TGTGCCAGCGGCAGGGTTGGGGACACTGAAGCTTTCTTT. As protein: CASGRVGDTEAFF.

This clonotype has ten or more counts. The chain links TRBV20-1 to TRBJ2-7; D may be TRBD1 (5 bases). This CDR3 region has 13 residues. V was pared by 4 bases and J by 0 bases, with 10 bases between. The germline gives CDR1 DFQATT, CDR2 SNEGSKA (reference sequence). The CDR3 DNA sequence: TGCAGTGCTAAAGGGGCGAACTCCTACGAGCAGTACTTC. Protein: CSAKGANSYEQYF.

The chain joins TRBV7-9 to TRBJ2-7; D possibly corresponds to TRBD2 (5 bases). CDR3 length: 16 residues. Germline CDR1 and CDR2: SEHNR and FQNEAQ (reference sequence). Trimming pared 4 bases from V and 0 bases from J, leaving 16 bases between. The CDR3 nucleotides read TGTGCCAGCAGCTCAGCTAGATTGGGAGCCTCCTACGAGCAGTACTTC. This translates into CASSSARLGASYEQYF. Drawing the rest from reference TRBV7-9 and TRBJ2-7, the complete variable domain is DTGVSQNPRHKITKRGQNVTFRCDPISEHNRLYWYRQTLGQGPEFLTYFQNEAQLEKSRLLSDRFSAERPKGSFSTLEIQRTEQGDSAMYLCASSSARLGASYEQYFGPGTRLTVT.

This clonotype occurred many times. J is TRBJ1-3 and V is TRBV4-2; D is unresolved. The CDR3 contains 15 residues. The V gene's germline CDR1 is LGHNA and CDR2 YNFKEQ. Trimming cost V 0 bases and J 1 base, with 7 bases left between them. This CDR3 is CASSQDPGSGNTIYF. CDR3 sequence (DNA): TGTGCCAGCAGCCAAGATCCGGGGTCTGGAAACACCATATATTTT.

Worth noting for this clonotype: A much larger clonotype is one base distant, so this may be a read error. The CDR3, as DNA: TGTGCCAGCAGCCAGTTACTAGCGTTCGTCTACAATGAGCAGTACTTC. Translation gives CASSQLLAFVYNEQYF. The V gene is TRBV14, the J gene TRBJ2-7; 7 bases align to TRBD2. Germline V gene data show CDR1 as SGHDN and CDR2 as FVKESK. The CDR3 contains 16 residues. V gave up 3 bases and J gave up 7 bases; unmatched junction bases: 15.

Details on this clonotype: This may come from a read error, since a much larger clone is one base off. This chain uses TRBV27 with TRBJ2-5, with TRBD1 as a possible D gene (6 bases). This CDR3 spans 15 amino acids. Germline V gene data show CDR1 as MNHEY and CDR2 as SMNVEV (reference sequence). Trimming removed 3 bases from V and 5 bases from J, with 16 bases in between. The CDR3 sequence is CASSFSLGGGETQYF. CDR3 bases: TGTGCCAGCAGTTTCTCCCTGGGTGGGGGCGAGACCCAGTACTTC.

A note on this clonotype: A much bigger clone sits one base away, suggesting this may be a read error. The CDR3 bases are TGTGCCAGCACCCCGACGGGTAATGAGCAGTTCTTC. It specifies CASTPTGNEQFF. The rearrangement links TRBV12-3 or TRBV12-4 to TRBJ2-1; D gene uncertain. V was shortened by 7 bases and J by 7 bases, with 11 bases between the two germline ends. The CDR3 contains 12 residues.

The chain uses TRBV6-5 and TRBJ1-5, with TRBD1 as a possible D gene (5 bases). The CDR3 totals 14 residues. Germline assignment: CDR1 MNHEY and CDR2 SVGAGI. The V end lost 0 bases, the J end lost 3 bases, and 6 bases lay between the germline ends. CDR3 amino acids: CASSYSGANQPQHF. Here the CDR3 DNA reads TGTGCCAGCAGTTACTCAGGGGCCAATCAGCCCCAGCATTTT.

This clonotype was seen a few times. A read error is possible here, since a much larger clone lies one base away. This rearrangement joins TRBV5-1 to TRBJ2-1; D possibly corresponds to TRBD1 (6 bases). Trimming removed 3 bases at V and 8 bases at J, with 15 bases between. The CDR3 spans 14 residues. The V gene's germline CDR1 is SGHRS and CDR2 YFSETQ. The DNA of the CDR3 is TGCGCCAGCAGCTGGGGATTACAGGGCGATGAGCAGTTCTTC. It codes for CASSWGLQGDEQFF. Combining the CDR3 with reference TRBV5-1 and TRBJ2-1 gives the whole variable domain KAGVTQTPRYLIKTRGQQVTLSCSPISGHRSVSWYQQTPGQGLQFLFEYFSETQRNKGNFPGRFSGRQFSNSRSEMNVSTLELGDSALYLCASSWGLQGDEQFFGPGTRLTVL.

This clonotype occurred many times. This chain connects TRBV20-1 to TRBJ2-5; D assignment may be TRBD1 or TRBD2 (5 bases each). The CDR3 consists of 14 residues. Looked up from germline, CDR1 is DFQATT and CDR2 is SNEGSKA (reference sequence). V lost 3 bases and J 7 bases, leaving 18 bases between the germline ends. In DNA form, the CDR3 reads TGCAGTGCTAGCCCTGGGGGACCCCGTCCGACCCAGTACTTC. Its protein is CSASPGGPRPTQYF.

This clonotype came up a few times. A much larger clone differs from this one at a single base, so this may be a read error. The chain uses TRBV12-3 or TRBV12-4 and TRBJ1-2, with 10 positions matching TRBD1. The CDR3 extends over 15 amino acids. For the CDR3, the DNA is TGTGCCAGCAGAATACCGGGACAGGGGACCTATGGCTGCACCTTC. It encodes CASRIPGQGTYGCTF.

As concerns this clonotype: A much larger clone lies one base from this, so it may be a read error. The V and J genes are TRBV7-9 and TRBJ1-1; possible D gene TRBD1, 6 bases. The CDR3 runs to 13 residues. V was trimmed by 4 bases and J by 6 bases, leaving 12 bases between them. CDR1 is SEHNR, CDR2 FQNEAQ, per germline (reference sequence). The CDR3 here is CASSSRQDAEAFF. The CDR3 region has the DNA TGTGCCAGCAGCTCGAGACAGGACGCTGAAGCTTTCTTT.

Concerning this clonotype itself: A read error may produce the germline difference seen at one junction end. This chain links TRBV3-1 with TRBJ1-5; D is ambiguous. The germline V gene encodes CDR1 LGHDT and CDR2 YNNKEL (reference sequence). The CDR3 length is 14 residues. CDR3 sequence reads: CASSQWDSNQPQHF. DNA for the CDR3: TGTGCCAGTAGCCAATGGGATAGCAATCAGCCCCAGCATTTT.